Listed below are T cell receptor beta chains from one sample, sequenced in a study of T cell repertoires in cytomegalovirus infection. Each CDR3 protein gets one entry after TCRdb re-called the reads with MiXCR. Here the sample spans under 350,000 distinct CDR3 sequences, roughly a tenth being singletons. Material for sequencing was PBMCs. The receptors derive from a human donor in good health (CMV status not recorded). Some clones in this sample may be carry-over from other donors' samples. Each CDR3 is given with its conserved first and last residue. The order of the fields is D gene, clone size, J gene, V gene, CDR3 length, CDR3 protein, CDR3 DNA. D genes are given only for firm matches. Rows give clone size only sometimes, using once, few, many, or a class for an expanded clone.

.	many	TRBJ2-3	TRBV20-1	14	CSAGTPQKIDTQYF	TGCAGTGCGGGGACTCCACAGAAGATTGATACGCAGTATTTT
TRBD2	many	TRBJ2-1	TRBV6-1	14	CASSRGTSLNEQFF	TGTGCCAGCAGCCGCGGGACTAGTCTCAATGAGCAGTTCTTC
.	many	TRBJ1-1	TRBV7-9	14	CASSLYSEDTEAFF	TGTGCCAGCAGCTTGTACTCAGAGGACACTGAAGCTTTCTTT
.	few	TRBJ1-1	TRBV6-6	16	CASSYWGGEMNTEAFF	TGTGCCAGCAGTTACTGGGGAGGGGAAATGAACACTGAAGCTTTCTTT
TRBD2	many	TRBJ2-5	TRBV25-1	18	CASSGGTSGGRQRETQYF	TGTGCCAGCAGTGGGGGGACTAGCGGGGGCCGACAAAGGGAGACCCAGTACTTC
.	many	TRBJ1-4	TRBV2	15	CASTRDGGTNEKLFF	TGTGCCAGCACGAGGGATGGGGGAACTAATGAAAAACTGTTTTTT
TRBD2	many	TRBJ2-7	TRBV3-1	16	CASSQGLATKTYEQYF	TGTGCCAGCAGCCAAGGACTAGCGACTAAGACCTACGAGCAGTACTTC
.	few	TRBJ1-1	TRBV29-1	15	CSVASGGPKNTEAFF	TGCAGCGTTGCTAGCGGGGGGCCCAAGAACACTGAAGCTTTCTTT
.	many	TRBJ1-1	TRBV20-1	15	CSARSGGGMNTEAFF	TGCAGTGCTAGATCGGGGGGCGGGATGAACACTGAAGCTTTCTTT
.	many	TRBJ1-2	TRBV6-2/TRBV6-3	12	CASLTVNYGYTF	TGTGCCAGCCTGACAGTTAACTATGGCTACACCTTC
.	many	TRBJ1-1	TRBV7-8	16	CASTFLGRPENTEAFF	TGTGCCAGCACCTTTCTAGGTCGCCCGGAGAACACTGAAGCTTTCTTT
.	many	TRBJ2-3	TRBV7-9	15	CASSVGGAWTDTQYF	TGTGCCAGCAGCGTGGGGGGGGCTTGGACAGATACGCAGTATTTT
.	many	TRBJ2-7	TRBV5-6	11	CASSLSRGQYF	TGTGCCAGCAGCTTGTCCAGGGGGCAGTACTTC
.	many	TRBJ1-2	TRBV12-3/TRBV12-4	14	CASSLVQGNYGYTF	TGTGCCAGCAGTTTGGTACAGGGTAACTATGGCTACACCTTC
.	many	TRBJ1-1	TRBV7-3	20	CASSLSPGIMGYLDNTEAFF	TGTGCCAGCAGCTTATCTCCTGGGATAATGGGGTATCTGGATAACACTGAAGCTTTCTTT
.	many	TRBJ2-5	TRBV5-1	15	CASSLEVGSQETQYF	TGCGCCAGCAGCTTGGAGGTGGGGAGTCAAGAGACCCAGTACTTC
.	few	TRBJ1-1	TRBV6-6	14	CASSLSGGALEAFF	TGTGCCAGCAGTCTCTCCGGGGGGGCTCTTGAAGCTTTCTTT
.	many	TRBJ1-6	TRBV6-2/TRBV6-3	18	CASSFPDGGSSYNSPLHF	TGTGCCAGCAGTTTCCCGGATGGGGGGAGCTCCTATAATTCACCCCTCCACTTT
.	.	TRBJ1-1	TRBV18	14	CASSPVRSAPEAFF	TGTGCCAGCTCACCGGTTCGGAGCGCGCCTGAAGCTTTCTTT
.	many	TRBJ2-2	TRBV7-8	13	CASSDRKTGELFF	TGTGCCAGCAGCGACCGGAAGACCGGGGAGCTGTTTTTT
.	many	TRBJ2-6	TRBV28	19	CATQRTSVLSSSGANVLTF	TGTGCCACCCAACGGACTTCGGTCCTGTCCTCCTCTGGGGCCAACGTCCTGACTTTC
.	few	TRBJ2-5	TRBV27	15	CASSRLGTVQETQYF	TGTGCCAGCAGTCGACTCGGGACGGTCCAAGAGACCCAGTACTTC
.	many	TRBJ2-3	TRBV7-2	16	CASSSWGHAVTDTQYF	TGTGCCAGCAGCTCCTGGGGACACGCTGTCACAGATACGCAGTATTTT
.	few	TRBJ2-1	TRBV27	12	CASSLLGGEQFF	TGTGCCAGCAGTTTATTAGGCGGTGAGCAGTTCTTC
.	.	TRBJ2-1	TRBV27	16	CASSLYKGLLGNEQFF	TGTGCCAGCAGTTTATATAAGGGGCTTCTAGGCAATGAGCAGTTCTTC
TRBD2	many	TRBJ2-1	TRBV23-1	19	CASRSFLYTAGGACNEQFF	TGCGCCAGCCGTTCTTTCTTATATACCGCGGGGGGGGCTTGCAATGAGCAGTTCTTC
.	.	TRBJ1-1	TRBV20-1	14	CSAREQTWAAEAFF	TGCAGTGCTAGAGAACAAACCTGGGCAGCTGAAGCTTTCTTT
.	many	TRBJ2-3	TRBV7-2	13	CASSLSYTDTQYF	TGTGCCAGCAGCTTGTCCTACACAGATACGCAGTATTTT
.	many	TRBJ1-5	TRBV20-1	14	CSARDSGGNQPQHF	TGCAGTGCTAGAGATTCGGGTGGCAATCAGCCCCAGCATTTT
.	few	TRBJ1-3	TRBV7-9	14	CASSPILSGNTIYF	TGTGCCAGCAGCCCCATACTCTCTGGAAACACCATATATTTT
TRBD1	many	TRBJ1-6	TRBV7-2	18	CASSLGDRGPPMGVPLHF	TGTGCCAGCAGCTTAGGGGACAGAGGGCCACCCATGGGGGTACCCCTCCACTTT
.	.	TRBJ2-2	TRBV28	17	CASSSPREGMNTGELFF	TGTGCCAGCAGTTCTCCCCGCGAGGGAATGAACACCGGGGAGCTGTTTTTT
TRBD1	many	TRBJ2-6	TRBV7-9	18	CASRVQGEPGSGANVLTF	TGTGCCAGCAGAGTTCAGGGGGAACCAGGCTCTGGGGCCAACGTCCTGACTTTC
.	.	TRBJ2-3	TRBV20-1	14	CSARGSRATDTQYF	TGCAGTGCTAGAGGAAGTAGGGCAACAGATACGCAGTATTTT
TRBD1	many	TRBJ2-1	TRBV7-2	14	CASSLGTGNNEQFF	TGTGCCAGCAGCTTAGGGACAGGGAACAATGAGCAGTTCTTC
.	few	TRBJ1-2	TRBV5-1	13	CASSFYDNYGYTF	TGCGCCAGCAGCTTCTACGACAACTATGGCTACACCTTC